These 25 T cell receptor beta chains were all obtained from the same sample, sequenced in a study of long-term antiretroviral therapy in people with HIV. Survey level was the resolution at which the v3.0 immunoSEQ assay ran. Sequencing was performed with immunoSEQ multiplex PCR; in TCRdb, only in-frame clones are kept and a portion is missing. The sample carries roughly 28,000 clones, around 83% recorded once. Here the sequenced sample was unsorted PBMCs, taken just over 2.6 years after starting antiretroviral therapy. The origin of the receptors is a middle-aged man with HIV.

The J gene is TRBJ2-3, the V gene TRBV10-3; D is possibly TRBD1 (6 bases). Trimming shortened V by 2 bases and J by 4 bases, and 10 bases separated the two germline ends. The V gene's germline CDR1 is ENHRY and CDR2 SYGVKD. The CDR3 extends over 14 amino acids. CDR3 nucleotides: TGTGCCATCAGTGAGGGGCAGGGGTCAGATACGCAGTATTTT. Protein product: CAISEGQGSDTQYF.

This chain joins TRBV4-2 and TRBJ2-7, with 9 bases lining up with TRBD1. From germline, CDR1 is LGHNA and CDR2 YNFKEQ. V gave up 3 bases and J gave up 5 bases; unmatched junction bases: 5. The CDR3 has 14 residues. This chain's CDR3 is CASSHPGQGDEQYF. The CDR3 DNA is TGTGCCAGCAGCCACCCGGGACAGGGAGACGAGCAGTACTTC.

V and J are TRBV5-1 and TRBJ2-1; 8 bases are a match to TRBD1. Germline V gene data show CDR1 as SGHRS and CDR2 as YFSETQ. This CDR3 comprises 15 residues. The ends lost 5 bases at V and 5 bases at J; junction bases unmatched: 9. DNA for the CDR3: TGCGCCAGCAGTGCTGGGCAGGGGGCCCACAATGAGCAGTTCTTC. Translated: CASSAGQGAHNEQFF.

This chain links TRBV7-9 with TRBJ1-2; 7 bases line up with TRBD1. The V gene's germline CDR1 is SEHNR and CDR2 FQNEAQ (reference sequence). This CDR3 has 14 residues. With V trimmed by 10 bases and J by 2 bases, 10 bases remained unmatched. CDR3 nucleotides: TGTGCCATCCGGGACAGCTCCTTCAACTATGGCTACACCTTC. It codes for CAIRDSSFNYGYTF.

Here the CDR3 DNA reads TGCAGCGTTGAAAGTAGTTATGGCTACACCTTC. This codes for CSVESSYGYTF. The chain joins TRBV29-1 to TRBJ1-2; D gene uncertain. The V gene lost 2 bases and the J gene lost 5 bases, with 6 bases spanning the gap. Germline V gene lookup returns CDR1 SQVTM and CDR2 ANQGSEA. This CDR3 is 11 amino acids long.

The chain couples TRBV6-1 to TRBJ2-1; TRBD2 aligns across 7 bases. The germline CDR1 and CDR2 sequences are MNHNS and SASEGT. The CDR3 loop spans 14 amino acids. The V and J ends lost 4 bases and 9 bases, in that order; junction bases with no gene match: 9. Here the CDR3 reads CASSGEAGRGEQFF. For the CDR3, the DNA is TGTGCCAGCAGTGGAGAAGCAGGGAGGGGTGAGCAGTTCTTC.

The CDR3, as DNA: TGTGCCAGCAGCCAGAAGCGAGGGAGTGTTGGGAACGATGAGCAGTTCTTC. Encoded protein: CASSQKRGSVGNDEQFF. The rearrangement joins TRBV7-9 to TRBJ2-1; perhaps TRBD2 as D (5 bases). Germline CDR1 reads SEHNR; CDR2 reads FQNEAQ (reference sequence). The V and J ends lost 5 bases and 8 bases respectively, with 25 bases between them. This CDR3 region has 17 residues.

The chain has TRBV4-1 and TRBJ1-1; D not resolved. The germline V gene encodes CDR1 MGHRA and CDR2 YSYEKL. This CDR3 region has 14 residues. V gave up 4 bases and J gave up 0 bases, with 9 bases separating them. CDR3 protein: CASSRDPMNTEAFF. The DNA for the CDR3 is TGCGCCAGCAGCCGAGACCCGATGAACACTGAAGCTTTCTTT.

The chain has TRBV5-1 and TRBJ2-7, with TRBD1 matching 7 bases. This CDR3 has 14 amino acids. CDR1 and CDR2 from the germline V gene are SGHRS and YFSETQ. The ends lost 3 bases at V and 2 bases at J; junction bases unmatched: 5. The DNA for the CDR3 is TGCGCCAGCAGCTCCCCGGGACAGACCTACGAGCAGTACTTC. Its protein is CASSSPGQTYEQYF. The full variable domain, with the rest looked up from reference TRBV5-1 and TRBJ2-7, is KAGVTQTPRYLIKTRGQQVTLSCSPISGHRSVSWYQQTPGQGLQFLFEYFSETQRNKGNFPGRFSGRQFSNSRSEMNVSTLELGDSALYLCASSSPGQTYEQYFGPGTRLTVT.

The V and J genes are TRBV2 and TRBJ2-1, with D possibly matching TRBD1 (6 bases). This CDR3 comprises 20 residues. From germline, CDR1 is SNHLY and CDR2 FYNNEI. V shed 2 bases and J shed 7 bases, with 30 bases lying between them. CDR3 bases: TGTGCCAGCAGTGAAAGGGGGACGGGTGAGGGCTATACTAGAGGGAATGAGCAGTTCTTC. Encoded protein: CASSERGTGEGYTRGNEQFF.

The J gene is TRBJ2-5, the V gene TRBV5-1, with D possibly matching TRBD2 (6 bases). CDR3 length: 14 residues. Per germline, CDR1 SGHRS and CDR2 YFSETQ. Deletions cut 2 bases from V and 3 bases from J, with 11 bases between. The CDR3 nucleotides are TGCGCCAGCAGCTTCTCCAAGCGGGAAGAGACCCAGTACTTC. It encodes CASSFSKREETQYF.

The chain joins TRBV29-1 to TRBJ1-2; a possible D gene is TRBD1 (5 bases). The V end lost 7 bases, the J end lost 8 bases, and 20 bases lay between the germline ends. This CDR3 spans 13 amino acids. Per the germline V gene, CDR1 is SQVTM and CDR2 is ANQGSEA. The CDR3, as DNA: TGCAGCGCCATTCCTGGTTGGGACGTGGGCTACACCTTC. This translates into CSAIPGWDVGYTF. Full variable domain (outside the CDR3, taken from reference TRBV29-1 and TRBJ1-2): SAVISQKPSRDICQRGTSLTIQCQVDSQVTMMFWYRQQPGQSLTLIATANQGSEATYESGFVIDKFPISRPNLTFSTLTVSNMSPEDSSIYLCSAIPGWDVGYTFGSGTRLTVV.

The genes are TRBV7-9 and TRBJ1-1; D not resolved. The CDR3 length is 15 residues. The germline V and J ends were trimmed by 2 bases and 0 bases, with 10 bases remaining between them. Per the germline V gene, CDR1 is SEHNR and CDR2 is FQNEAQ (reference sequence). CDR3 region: CASSLSSGMNTEAFF. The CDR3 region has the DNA TGTGCCAGCAGCTTAAGTTCGGGGATGAACACTGAAGCTTTCTTT. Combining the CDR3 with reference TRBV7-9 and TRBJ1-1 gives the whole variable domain DTGVSQNPRHKITKRGQNVTFRCDPISEHNRLYWYRQTLGQGPEFLTYFQNEAQLEKSRLLSDRFSAERPKGSFSTLEIQRTEQGDSAMYLCASSLSSGMNTEAFFGQGTRLTVV.

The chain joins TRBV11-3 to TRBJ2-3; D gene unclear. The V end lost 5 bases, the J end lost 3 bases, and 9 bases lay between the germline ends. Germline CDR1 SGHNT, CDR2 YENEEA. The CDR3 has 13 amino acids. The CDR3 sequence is CASSHTTTDTQYF. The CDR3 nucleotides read TGTGCCAGCAGCCACACTACTACAGATACGCAGTATTTT. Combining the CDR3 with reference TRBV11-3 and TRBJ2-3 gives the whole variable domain EAGVVQSPRYKIIEKKQPVAFWCNPISGHNTLYWYLQNLGQGPELLIRYENEEAVDDSQLPKDRFSAERLKGVDSTLKIQPAELGDSAVYLCASSHTTTDTQYFGPGTRLTVL.

The CDR3 is CASSLDGGQGISYEQYF. In DNA, the CDR3 is TGTGCCAGCAGCTTAGATGGGGGACAGGGAATCTCCTACGAGCAGTACTTC. V gene TRBV11-2 combines with J gene TRBJ2-7; 9 bases agree with TRBD1. The CDR3 totals 17 residues. Trimming at V came to 0 bases and at J to 0 bases, leaving 6 bases not matched to a gene. The germline V gene encodes CDR1 SGHAT and CDR2 FQNNGV.

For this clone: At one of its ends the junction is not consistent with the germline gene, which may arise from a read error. This chain's CDR3 is CASSPQADEAFF. The DNA for the CDR3 is TGTGCCAGCTCTCCACAGGCGGATGAAGCTTTCTTT. The chain couples TRBV18 to TRBJ1-1; D may be TRBD1 (5 bases). Germline V gene lookup returns CDR1 KGHSH and CDR2 LQKENI. CDR3 length: 12 amino acids.

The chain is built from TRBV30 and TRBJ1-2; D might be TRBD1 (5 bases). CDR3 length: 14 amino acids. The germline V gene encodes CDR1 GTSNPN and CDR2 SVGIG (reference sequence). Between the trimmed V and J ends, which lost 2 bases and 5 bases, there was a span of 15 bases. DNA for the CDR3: TGTGCCTGGAGTTTCGGGGCCAGAGGGTATGGCTACACCTTC. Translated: CAWSFGARGYGYTF.

The CDR3 coding sequence is TGCGCCAGCAGCCAAGTTCTGCTCTACGAGCAGTACTTC. This sequence encodes CASSQVLLYEQYF. The chain employs TRBV4-1 and TRBJ2-7; D remains unclear. CDR1 MGHRA and CDR2 YSYEKL come from the germline V gene. V lost 1 base to trimming and J lost 3 bases, with 7 bases between them. The CDR3 sequence is 13 residues long.

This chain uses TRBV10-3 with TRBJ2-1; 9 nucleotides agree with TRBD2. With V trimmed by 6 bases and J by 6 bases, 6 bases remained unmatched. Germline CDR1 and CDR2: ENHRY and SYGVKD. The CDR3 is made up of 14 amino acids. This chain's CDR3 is CAIRAILAGNEQFF. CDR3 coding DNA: TGTGCCATCAGGGCGATACTAGCGGGCAATGAGCAGTTCTTC.

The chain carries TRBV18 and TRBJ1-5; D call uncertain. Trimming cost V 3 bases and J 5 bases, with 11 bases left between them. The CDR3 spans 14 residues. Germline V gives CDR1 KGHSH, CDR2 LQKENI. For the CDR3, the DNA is TGTGCCAGCTCACCGATAGGCCAAGATCAGCCCCAGCATTTT. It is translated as CASSPIGQDQPQHF.

This chain's CDR3 is CASSQGGPLDTDTQYF. The CDR3 region has the DNA TGTGCCAGCAGCCAAGGGGGACCCCTAGACACAGATACGCAGTATTTT. The chain couples TRBV4-2 to TRBJ2-3; D is possibly TRBD1 or TRBD2 (5 bases each). Germline values: CDR1 LGHNA, CDR2 YNFKEQ. The CDR3 length is 16 residues. The germline V and J ends were trimmed by 1 base and 2 bases, with 13 bases remaining between them.

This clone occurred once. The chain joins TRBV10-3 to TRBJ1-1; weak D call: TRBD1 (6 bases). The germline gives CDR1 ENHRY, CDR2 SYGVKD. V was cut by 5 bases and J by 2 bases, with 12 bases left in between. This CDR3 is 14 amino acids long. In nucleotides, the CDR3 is TGTGCCATCAGTCCGGGACAACGTAACACTGAAGCTTTCTTT. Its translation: CAISPGQRNTEAFF.

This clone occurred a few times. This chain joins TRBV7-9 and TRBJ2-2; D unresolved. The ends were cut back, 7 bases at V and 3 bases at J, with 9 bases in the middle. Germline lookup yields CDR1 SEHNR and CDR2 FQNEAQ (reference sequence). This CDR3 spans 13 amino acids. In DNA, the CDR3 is TGTGCCAGCACCCTGGGCGACACCGGGGAGCTGTTTTTT. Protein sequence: CASTLGDTGELFF.

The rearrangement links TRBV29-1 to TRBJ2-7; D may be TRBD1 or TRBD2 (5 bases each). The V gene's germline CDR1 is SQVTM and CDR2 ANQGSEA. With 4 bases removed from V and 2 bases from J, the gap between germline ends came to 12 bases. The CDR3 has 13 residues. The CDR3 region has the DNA TGCAGCGTTGGAGGGGATGGCACCTACGAGCAGTACTTC. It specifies CSVGGDGTYEQYF.

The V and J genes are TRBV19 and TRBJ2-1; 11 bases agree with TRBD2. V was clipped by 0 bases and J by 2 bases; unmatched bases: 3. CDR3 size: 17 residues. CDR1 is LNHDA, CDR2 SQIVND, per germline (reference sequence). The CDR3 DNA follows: TGTGCCAGTAGTATAGAGGGGACTAGCGGAACCTACAATGAGCAGTTCTTC. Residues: CASSIEGTSGTYNEQFF.